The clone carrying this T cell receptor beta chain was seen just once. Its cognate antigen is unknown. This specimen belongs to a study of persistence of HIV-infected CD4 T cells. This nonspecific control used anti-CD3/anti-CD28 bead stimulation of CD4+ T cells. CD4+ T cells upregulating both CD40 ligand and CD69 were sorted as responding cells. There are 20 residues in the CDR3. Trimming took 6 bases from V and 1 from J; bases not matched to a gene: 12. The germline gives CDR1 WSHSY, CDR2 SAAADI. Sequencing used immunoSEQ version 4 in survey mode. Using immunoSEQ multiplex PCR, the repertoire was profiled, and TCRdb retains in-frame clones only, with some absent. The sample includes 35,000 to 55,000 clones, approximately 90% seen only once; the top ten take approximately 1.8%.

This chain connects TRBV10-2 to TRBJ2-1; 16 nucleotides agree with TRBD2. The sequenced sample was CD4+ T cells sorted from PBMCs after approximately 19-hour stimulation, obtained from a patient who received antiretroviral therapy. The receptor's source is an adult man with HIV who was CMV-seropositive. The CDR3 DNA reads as TGCGCCAGCAGCGGGACAGCCGGGACTAGCGGGGGGGGATCCTACAATGAGCAGTTCTTC. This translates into CASSGTAGTSGGGSYNEQFF.